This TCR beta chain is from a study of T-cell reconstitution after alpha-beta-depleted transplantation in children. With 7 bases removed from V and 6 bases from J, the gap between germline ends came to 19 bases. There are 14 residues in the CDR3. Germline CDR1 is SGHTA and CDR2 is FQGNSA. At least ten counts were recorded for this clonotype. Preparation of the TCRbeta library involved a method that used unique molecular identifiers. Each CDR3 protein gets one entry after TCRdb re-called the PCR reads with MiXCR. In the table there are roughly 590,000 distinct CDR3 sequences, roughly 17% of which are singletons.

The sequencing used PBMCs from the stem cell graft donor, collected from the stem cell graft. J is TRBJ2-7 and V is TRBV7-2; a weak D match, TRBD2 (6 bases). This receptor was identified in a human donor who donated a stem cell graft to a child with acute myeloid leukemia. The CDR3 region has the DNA TGTGCCAGCACCGCGCCGGGACTTCAGCGCGAGCAGTACTTC. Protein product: CASTAPGLQREQYF.